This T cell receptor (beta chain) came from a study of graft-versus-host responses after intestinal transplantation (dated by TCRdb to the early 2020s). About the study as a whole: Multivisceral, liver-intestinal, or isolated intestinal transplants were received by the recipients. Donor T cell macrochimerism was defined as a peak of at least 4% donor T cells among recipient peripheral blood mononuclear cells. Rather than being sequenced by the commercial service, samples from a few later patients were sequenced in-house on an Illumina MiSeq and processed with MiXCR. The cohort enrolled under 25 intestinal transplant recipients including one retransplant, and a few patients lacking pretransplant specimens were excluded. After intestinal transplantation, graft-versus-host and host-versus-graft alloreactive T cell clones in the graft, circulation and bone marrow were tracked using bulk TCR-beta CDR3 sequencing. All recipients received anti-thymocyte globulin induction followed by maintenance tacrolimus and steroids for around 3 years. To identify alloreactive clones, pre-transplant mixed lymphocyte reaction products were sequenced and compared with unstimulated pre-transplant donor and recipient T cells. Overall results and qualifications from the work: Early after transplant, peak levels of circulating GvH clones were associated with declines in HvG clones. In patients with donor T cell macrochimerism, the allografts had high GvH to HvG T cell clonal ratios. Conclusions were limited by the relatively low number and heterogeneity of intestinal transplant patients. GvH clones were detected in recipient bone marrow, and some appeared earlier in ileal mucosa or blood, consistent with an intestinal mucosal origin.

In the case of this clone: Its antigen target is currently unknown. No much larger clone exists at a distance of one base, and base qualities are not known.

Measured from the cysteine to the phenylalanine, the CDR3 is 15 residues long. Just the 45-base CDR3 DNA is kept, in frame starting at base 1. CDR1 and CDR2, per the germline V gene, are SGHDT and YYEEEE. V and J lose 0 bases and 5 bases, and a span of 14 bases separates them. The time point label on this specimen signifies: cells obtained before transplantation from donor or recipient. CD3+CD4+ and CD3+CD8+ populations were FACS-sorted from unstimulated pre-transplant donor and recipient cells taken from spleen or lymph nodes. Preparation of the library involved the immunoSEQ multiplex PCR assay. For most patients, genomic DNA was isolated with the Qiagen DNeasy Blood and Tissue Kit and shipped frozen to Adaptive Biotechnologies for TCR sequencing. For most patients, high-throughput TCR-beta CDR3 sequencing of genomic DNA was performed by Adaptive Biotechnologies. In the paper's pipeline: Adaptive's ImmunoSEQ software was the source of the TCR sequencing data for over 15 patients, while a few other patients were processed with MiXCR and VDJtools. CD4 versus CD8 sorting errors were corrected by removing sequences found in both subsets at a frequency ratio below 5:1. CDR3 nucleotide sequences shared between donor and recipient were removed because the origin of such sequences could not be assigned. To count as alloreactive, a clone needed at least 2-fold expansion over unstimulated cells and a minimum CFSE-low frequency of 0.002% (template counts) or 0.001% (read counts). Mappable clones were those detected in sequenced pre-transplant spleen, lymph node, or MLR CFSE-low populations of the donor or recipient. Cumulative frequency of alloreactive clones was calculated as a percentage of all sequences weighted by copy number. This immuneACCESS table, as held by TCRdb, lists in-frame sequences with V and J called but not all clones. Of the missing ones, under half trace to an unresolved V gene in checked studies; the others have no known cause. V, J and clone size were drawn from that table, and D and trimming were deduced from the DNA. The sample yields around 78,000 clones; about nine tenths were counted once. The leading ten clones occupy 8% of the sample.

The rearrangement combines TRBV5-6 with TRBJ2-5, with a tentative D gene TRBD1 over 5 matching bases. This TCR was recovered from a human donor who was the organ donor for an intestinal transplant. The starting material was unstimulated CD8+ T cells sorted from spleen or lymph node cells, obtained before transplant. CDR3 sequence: CASSLGAGKPETQYF. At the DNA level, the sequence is TGTGCCAGCAGCTTGGGGGCAGGGAAACCCGAGACCCAGTACTTC.